There are a few counts of the clone carrying this TCR beta chain. Its target is unknown. Random hexamers were used to reverse transcribe an amount of about 0.45 to 1 ug RNA. An immunoSEQ multiplex PCR amplified TCR beta CDR3 over 54 Vbeta and 13 Jbeta. TCRdb processed the immunoSEQ multiplex PCR reads anew with MiXCR; each CDR3 protein has one entry. The sample consists of 90,000 to 150,000 distinct CDR3 sequences, approximately 94% of them appearing once. Sequencing of TCR beta, carried out with a high-throughput approach, was applied to CD8+ and CD4+ T cells from the blood. The controls were healthy donors who were matched for age and sex. The sample is drawn from a study of CD8 T cells in Susac syndrome. Study results and caveats: The study recognized that its TCR sequencing and HLA analysis covered a relatively small number of individuals.

Germline V gives CDR1 MDHEN, CDR2 SYDVKM. This CDR3 region has 14 residues. Trimming cost V 5 bases and J 2 bases; bases outside gene matches: 3. The V call is TRBV28, the J call TRBJ1-2; 9 nucleotides agree with TRBD1. The TCR sequence derives from a human donor in good health. Sequenced material: CD4+ T cells from PBMCs. CDR3 in DNA: TGTGCCAGCAGTCTCGGGACAGGGAACTATGGCTACACCTTC. As protein: CASSLGTGNYGYTF.